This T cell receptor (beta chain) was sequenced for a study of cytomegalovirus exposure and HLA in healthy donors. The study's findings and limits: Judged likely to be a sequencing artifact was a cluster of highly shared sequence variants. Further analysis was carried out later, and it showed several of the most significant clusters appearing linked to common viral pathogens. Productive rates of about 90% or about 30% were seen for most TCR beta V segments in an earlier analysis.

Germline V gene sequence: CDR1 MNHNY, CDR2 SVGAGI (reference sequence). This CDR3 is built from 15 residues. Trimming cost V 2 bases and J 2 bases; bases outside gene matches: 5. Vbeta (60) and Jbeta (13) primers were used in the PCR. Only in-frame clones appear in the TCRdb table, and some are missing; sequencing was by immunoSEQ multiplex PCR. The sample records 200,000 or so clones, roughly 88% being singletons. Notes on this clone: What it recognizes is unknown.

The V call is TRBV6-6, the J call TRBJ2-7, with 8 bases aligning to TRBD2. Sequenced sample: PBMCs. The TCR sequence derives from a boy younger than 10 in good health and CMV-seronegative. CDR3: CASSYGPGGPYEQYF. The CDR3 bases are TGTGCCAGCAGTTACGGGCCGGGAGGGCCCTACGAGCAGTACTTC.